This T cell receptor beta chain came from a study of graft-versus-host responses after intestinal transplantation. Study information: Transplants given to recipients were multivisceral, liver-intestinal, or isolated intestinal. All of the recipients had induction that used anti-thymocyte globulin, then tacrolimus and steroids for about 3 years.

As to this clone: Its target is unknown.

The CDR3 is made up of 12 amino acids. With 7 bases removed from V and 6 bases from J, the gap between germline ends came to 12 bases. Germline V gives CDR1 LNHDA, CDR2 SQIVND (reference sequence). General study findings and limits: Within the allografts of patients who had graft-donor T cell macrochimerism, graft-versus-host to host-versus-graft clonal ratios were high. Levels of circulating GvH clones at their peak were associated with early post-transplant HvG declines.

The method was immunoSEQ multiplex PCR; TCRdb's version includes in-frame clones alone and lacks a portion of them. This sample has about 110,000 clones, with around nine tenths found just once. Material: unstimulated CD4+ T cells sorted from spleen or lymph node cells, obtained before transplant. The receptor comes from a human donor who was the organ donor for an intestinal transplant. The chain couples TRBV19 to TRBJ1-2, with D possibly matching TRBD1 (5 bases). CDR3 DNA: TGTGCCAGTACGCCAGGGAGGAATGGCTACACCTTC. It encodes CASTPGRNGYTF.